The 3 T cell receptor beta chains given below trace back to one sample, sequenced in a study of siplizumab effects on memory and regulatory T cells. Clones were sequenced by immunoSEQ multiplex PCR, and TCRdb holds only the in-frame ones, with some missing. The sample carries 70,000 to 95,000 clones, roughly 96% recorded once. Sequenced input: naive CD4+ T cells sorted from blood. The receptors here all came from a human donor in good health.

The DNA of the CDR3 is TGTGCCAGCAGCTCAGTACGCGGGGCCAACGTCCTGACTTTC. Protein sequence: CASSSVRGANVLTF. The chain carries TRBV7-2 and TRBJ2-6; D uncertain. This CDR3 has 14 amino acids. The germline gives CDR1 SGHTA, CDR2 FQGNSA. The germline V and J ends were trimmed by 4 bases and 4 bases, with 8 bases remaining between them.

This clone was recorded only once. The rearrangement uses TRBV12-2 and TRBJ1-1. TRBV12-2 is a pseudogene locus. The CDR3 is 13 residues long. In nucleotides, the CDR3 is TGTGCAAGTCGCTCTGAAGGCCCCACTGAAGCTTTCTTT. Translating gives CASRSEGPTEAFF.

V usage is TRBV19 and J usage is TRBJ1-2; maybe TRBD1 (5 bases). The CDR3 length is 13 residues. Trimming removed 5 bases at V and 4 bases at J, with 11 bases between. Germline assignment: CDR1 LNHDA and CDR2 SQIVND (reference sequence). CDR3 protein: CASSPLGGYGYTF. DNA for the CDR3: TGTGCCAGTAGTCCGCTGGGGGGCTATGGCTACACCTTC.